The entry that follows covers one T cell receptor beta chain sequence. Its matching antigen is unknown. These data come from a study of cytomegalovirus exposure and HLA in healthy donors. At the level of the study: Assignment to the Caucasian-associated ancestry cluster applied to more than 75% of the approximately 380 genotyped donors. Points from the study as a whole: Among CMV-associated TCR beta chains, most appeared HLA-restricted in a later analysis.

In germline, CDR1 is GTSNPN, CDR2 SVGIG (reference sequence). The CDR3 is made up of 16 amino acids. Trimming cost V 4 bases and J 5 bases; bases outside gene matches: 14. It was with 60 Vbeta and 13 Jbeta primers that the PCR ran. Measured with immunoSEQ multiplex PCR; TCRdb has only the in-frame clones, and not every one. There are approximately 120,000 clones in the sample, with about 0.93% held by the top ten. This TCR was sampled from a young man in good health and CMV-seronegative. The chain couples TRBV30 to TRBJ2-5; 9 bases line up with TRBD2. Sample: PBMCs. The CDR3 bases are TGTGCCTGGACCCAGACGGGACTAGCAGTAGGGGAGACCCAGTACTTC. Protein: CAWTQTGLAVGETQYF.